These 15 T cell receptor beta chains came from one sample sequenced in a study of cytomegalovirus exposure and HLA in healthy donors. It was with 60 Vbeta and 13 Jbeta primers that the PCR ran. Clones were read by immunoSEQ multiplex PCR, and TCRdb kept only the in-frame ones, dropping some. The sample has 150,000 to 200,000 clones; approximately 77% are singletons. The sample consisted of PBMCs. These receptors originate from a male donor in good health and CMV-seropositive.

This chain connects TRBV13 to TRBJ2-3; 10 bases fit TRBD2. This CDR3 comprises 19 residues. Germline V gene data show CDR1 as PRHDT and CDR2 as FYEKMQ (reference sequence). Trimming removed 4 bases from V and 0 bases from J; junction bases left unmatched: 13. CDR3 region: CASSSTPSGGRISTDTQYF. DNA for the CDR3: TGTGCCAGCAGCTCAACCCCTAGCGGGGGCCGTATAAGCACAGATACGCAGTATTTT.

The chain recombines TRBV19 with TRBJ2-5; 11 positions agree with TRBD2. Trimming cost V 11 bases and J 5 bases; bases outside gene matches: 13. The CDR3 sequence is 15 residues long. The germline V gene has CDR1 LNHDA and CDR2 SQIVND (reference sequence). CDR3 loop: CAVRTSGGRGETQYF. DNA of the CDR3: TGTGCCGTGAGAACTAGCGGGGGCCGCGGGGAGACCCAGTACTTC.

This chain joins TRBV9 and TRBJ1-4, with D possibly being TRBD1 (6 bases). The CDR3 runs to 17 residues. The V and J ends lost 3 bases and 8 bases respectively, with 23 bases between them. Germline CDR1 reads SGDLS; CDR2 reads YYNGEE. Here the CDR3 reads CASSERGLRGGGEKLFF. The CDR3 nucleotides read TGTGCCAGCAGCGAAAGAGGCCTCAGGGGTGGGGGAGAAAAACTGTTTTTT.

The chain recombines TRBV21-1 with TRBJ2-7; the table calls TRBD2, which could not be checked here. TRBV21-1 constitutes a pseudogene. This CDR3 region has 14 residues. As DNA, the CDR3 is TGTGCCAGCAGCAAAGTAAGCTGTCCCCCCGAGCAGTACTTC. This codes for CASSKVSCPPEQYF.

V gene TRBV9 combines with J gene TRBJ2-5; a weak D match, TRBD1 (6 bases). Trimming removed 4 bases at V and 1 base at J, with 14 bases between. CDR3 length: 15 amino acids. The germline gives CDR1 SGDLS, CDR2 YYNGEE. The CDR3: CASSLWGQLQETQYF. CDR3 in DNA: TGTGCCAGCAGCCTCTGGGGGCAGCTCCAAGAGACCCAGTACTTC.

This clone has only one observation. The CDR3 nucleotides are TGTGCCAGCAGCGCGCCAACAGGGTCTCCCTACAATGAGCAGTTCTTC. It yields the protein CASSAPTGSPYNEQFF. The genes are TRBV7-9 and TRBJ2-1; D perhaps matches TRBD1 (6 bases). Trimming removed 5 bases from V and 2 bases from J, with 16 bases in between. Germline CDR1 and CDR2: SEHNR and FQNEAQ (reference sequence). The CDR3 sequence is 16 residues long.

This chain connects TRBV7-9 to TRBJ2-1; TRBD2 might be the D (7 bases). The CDR3 consists of 14 residues. CDR1 SEHNR and CDR2 FQNEAQ come from the germline V gene (reference sequence). The V gene lost 2 bases and the J gene lost 8 bases, with 13 bases spanning the gap. The CDR3 nucleotides read TGTGCCAGCAGCTTACGTCTAGGGGGGGATGAGCAGTTCTTC. This codes for CASSLRLGGDEQFF.

Turning to this clone: Other DNA sequences in this specimen translate into the identical CDR3. V and J are TRBV9 and TRBJ2-3, with D maybe TRBD2 (5 bases). Germline CDR1 reads SGDLS; CDR2 reads YYNGEE. The V and J ends lost 3 bases and 10 bases respectively, with 12 bases between them. The CDR3 runs 12 residues. CDR3 coding DNA: TGTGCCAGCAGCGGAGGACTGGGTGCGCAGTATTTT. It codes for CASSGGLGAQYF.

The chain links TRBV9 to TRBJ1-2; D gene uncertain. V gave up 0 bases and J gave up 3 bases, with 6 bases separating them. Germline assignment: CDR1 SGDLS and CDR2 YYNGEE. This CDR3 spans 13 amino acids. As DNA, the CDR3 is TGTGCCAGCAGCGTAGTCAGGTACTATGGCTACACCTTC. Translating it yields CASSVVRYYGYTF. The full variable domain, in which reference TRBV9 and TRBJ1-2 provide the parts outside the CDR3, is DSGVTQTPKHLITATGQRVTLRCSPRSGDLSVYWYQQSLDQGLQFLIQYYNGEERAKGNILERFSAQQFPDLHSELNLSSLELGDSALYFCASSVVRYYGYTFGSGTRLTVV.

This chain connects TRBV6-6 to TRBJ2-1, with D maybe TRBD2 (5 bases). The CDR3 loop spans 15 amino acids. The V end lost 2 bases, the J end lost 2 bases, and 10 bases lay between the germline ends. Germline loops: CDR1 MNHNY, CDR2 SVGAGI (reference sequence). The CDR3 coding sequence is TGTGCCAGCAGTTACGAGGGTCGTCCCTACAATGAGCAGTTCTTC. It codes for CASSYEGRPYNEQFF.

The CDR3 region is CASRSGTGDYGYTF. CDR3 nucleotide sequence: TGTGCCAGTAGATCCGGGACAGGAGACTATGGCTACACCTTC. The V and J genes are TRBV9 and TRBJ1-2; 8 nucleotides line up with TRBD1. Germline V gives CDR1 SGDLS, CDR2 YYNGEE. The CDR3 consists of 14 residues. V shed 8 bases, J shed 3 bases, and the junction held 9 bases outside the gene matches. The whole variable domain, remainder taken from reference TRBV9 and TRBJ1-2, is DSGVTQTPKHLITATGQRVTLRCSPRSGDLSVYWYQQSLDQGLQFLIQYYNGEERAKGNILERFSAQQFPDLHSELNLSSLELGDSALYFCASRSGTGDYGYTFGSGTRLTVV.

This clone appeared a few times. The chain carries TRBV5-1 and TRBJ2-7, with 9 positions matching TRBD2. The CDR3 consists of 14 residues. CDR1 and CDR2 (germline): SGHRS, YFSETQ. Trimming took 3 bases from V and 2 from J; bases not matched to a gene: 3. CDR3 residues: CASSSGTSPYEQYF. The CDR3 DNA is TGCGCCAGCAGCTCGGGGACTAGCCCCTACGAGCAGTACTTC.

V usage is TRBV5-1 and J usage is TRBJ2-5; D may be TRBD2 (6 bases). This CDR3 comprises 15 residues. Germline-derived CDR1 and CDR2 are SGHRS and YFSETQ. V dropped 4 bases and J dropped 5 bases, with 18 bases sitting between them. Here the CDR3 reads CASSPVRPEGETQYF. The CDR3 DNA is TGCGCCAGCAGCCCAGTCCGGCCGGAGGGCGAGACCCAGTACTTC.

The rearrangement uses TRBV9 and TRBJ1-1; D might be TRBD1 (5 bases). V was shortened by 4 bases and J by 9 bases, with 16 bases between the two germline ends. Per germline, CDR1 SGDLS and CDR2 YYNGEE. This CDR3 contains 13 residues. Here the CDR3 DNA reads TGTGCCAGCAGCATTACAGATGACAGTAAAGCTTTCTTT. This gives the protein CASSITDDSKAFF.

The rearrangement links TRBV7-6 to TRBJ2-1; no clear D gene. V was trimmed by 1 base and J by 8 bases, leaving 6 bases between them. The CDR3 is 12 amino acids. CDR1 is SGHVS and CDR2 is FNYEAQ in the germline V gene. As DNA, the CDR3 is TGTGCCAGCAGCTTAGTTGAGGATGAGCAGTTCTTC. This encodes CASSLVEDEQFF.